What follows are 12 T cell receptor beta chains derived from one specimen sequenced in a study of cytomegalovirus exposure and HLA in healthy donors. The PCR ran on 60 Vbeta and 13 Jbeta primers. The method was immunoSEQ multiplex PCR; TCRdb's version includes in-frame clones alone and lacks a portion of them. This table lists roughly 51,000 clones. Sequencing was carried out using PBMCs. Receptor source: a woman aged 40 to 50 in good health and CMV-seronegative.

The genes are TRBV12-5 and TRBJ2-1, with a possible D match to TRBD1 (5 bases). V was trimmed by 1 base and J by 10 bases, leaving 5 bases between them. This CDR3 is 11 amino acids long. Germline V gene sequence: CDR1 LGHNT, CDR2 FRNRAP. The CDR3, as DNA: TGTGCTAGTGGTTTGGGACAGGAGCAGTTCTTC. Its protein is CASGLGQEQFF.

This chain links TRBV6-6 with TRBJ2-7, with D maybe TRBD2 (6 bases). The germline gives CDR1 MNHNY, CDR2 SVGAGI (reference sequence). The CDR3 is 14 residues long. Between the trimmed V and J ends, which lost 8 bases and 3 bases, there was a span of 17 bases. This CDR3 is CASGLRTSSYEQYF. In DNA, the CDR3 is TGTGCCAGCGGACTCCGAACTAGCAGCTACGAGCAGTACTTC.

The chain links TRBV2 to TRBJ1-2; D is perhaps TRBD1 (6 bases). The length of the CDR3 is 12 residues. V was clipped by 5 bases and J by 3 bases, with 7 bases between them. The germline CDR1 and CDR2 sequences are SNHLY and FYNNEI. The CDR3 nucleotides are TGTGCCAGCAGTACAGGGCACTATGGCTACACCTTC. Amino acid sequence: CASSTGHYGYTF.

This chain joins TRBV5-1 and TRBJ1-3; weak D call: TRBD1 (5 bases). The germline V gene has CDR1 SGHRS and CDR2 YFSETQ. This CDR3 comprises 16 residues. V dropped 4 bases and J dropped 4 bases, with 18 bases sitting between them. CDR3 in amino acids: CASSLDLDTRGNTIYF. The CDR3 DNA reads as TGCGCCAGCAGCCTAGACCTGGACACCCGCGGAAACACCATATATTTT.

This chain joins TRBV19 and TRBJ2-7, with D unresolved. This CDR3 region has 12 residues. Per germline, CDR1 LNHDA and CDR2 SQIVND (reference sequence). The ends were cut back, 0 bases at V and 6 bases at J, with 6 bases in the middle. The CDR3: CASSIEGREQYF. The CDR3 DNA sequence: TGTGCCAGTAGTATAGAGGGCCGCGAGCAGTACTTC.

The gene calls are TRBV5-6 and TRBJ1-1; 7 bases line up with TRBD1. CDR3 length: 14 residues. The germline CDR1 and CDR2 sequences are SGHDT and YYEEEE. V trimming: 5 bases; J trimming: 5 bases; junction bases outside the gene matches: 9. CDR3 region: CASRSTGMITEAFF. In nucleotides, the CDR3 is TGTGCCAGCAGGTCGACAGGGATGATTACTGAAGCTTTCTTT.

The chain joins TRBV28 to TRBJ1-3; the D gene is possibly TRBD1 (5 bases). V lost 6 bases, J lost 0 bases, and 12 bases lay in between. This CDR3 region has 15 residues. CDR1 MDHEN and CDR2 SYDVKM come from the germline V gene. Written as DNA, the CDR3 is TGTGCCAGCAGGCAGCTAGGGGACTCTGGAAACACCATATATTTT. The encoded protein is CASRQLGDSGNTIYF.

About this clone: At one of its ends the junction is not consistent with the germline gene, which may arise from a read error. J is TRBJ2-1 and V is TRBV5-4; TRBD2 aligns across 16 bases. Germline V gives CDR1 SGHNT, CDR2 YYREEE (reference sequence). The CDR3 loop spans 20 amino acids. The CDR3 DNA reads as TGTGCCAGCAGCTTTTACATCGGGACTAGCGGGAGGGGCTCCGACAATGAGCAGTTCTTC. Translation: CASSFYIGTSGRGSDNEQFF.

J is TRBJ2-7 and V is TRBV9, with 9 nucleotides matching TRBD2. The CDR3 runs 15 residues. CDR1 and CDR2 from the germline V gene are SGDLS and YYNGEE. J was trimmed by 3 bases and V by 4 bases; bases with no gene match: 8. The CDR3 spells CASSPRTSAIYEQYF. CDR3 coding DNA: TGTGCCAGCAGCCCACGGACTAGCGCGATCTACGAGCAGTACTTC.

The chain employs TRBV15 and TRBJ1-5; D may be TRBD1 (5 bases). Germline values: CDR1 LNHNV, CDR2 YYDKDF (reference sequence). The V end was cut by 5 bases, the J end by 2 bases, with 10 bases between. The CDR3 totals 14 residues. This CDR3 reads CATSPTRGNQPQHF. The CDR3 DNA is TGTGCCACCAGCCCCACCAGGGGCAATCAGCCCCAGCATTTT.

This chain links TRBV14 with TRBJ2-6, with TRBD2 matching 11 bases. Germline V CDR1 and CDR2: SGHDN, FVKESK. The CDR3 is 17 residues long. Unmatched junction bases numbered 5, after V lost 7 bases and J lost 0 bases. The CDR3 nucleotides read TGTGCCAGCAACAGACTAGCGGGGAACTCTGGGGCCAACGTCCTGACTTTC. Translating it yields CASNRLAGNSGANVLTF.

DNA of the CDR3: TGTGCCAGCAGCTTGGACCCGGGACAGGGGAGGAACACCATATATTTT. Protein sequence: CASSLDPGQGRNTIYF. The J gene is TRBJ1-3, the V gene TRBV5-6; 10 nucleotides align to TRBD1. The CDR3 loop spans 16 amino acids. Germline-derived CDR1 and CDR2 are SGHDT and YYEEEE. V lost 0 bases and J lost 7; bases outside the gene matches: 7.